Given below is one TCR beta chain in context. This entry is derived from a study of CD8+ T cells in alopecia areata. Extraction of RNA preceded its reverse transcription into cDNA, which served as the sequencing template. TCRdb's table, derived via immunoSEQ multiplex PCR, lists solely in-frame clones and lacks some. The sample shows under 350,000 clones, 58% of them seen only once. Treatment described: oral pan-JAK inhibitor, 5-10 mg twice daily. CDR1 is SQVTM, CDR2 ANQGSEA, per germline. The junction had 8 bases not matched to a gene; V was cut back by 4 bases and J by 7 bases. The CDR3 length is 13 residues.

The chain uses TRBV29-1 and TRBJ1-1, with 8 bases matching TRBD1. The receptor was isolated from a human donor with alopecia areata. Sequenced material: CD4+ T cells sorted from blood, taken at week 24, from a patient treated with tofacitinib. The CDR3, as DNA: TGCAGCGTTGTTGGACAGGGCTCGAATGAAGCTTTCTTT. Protein sequence: CSVVGQGSNEAFF.